The present entry profiles one T cell receptor beta chain with its context. Its target antigen remains unknown. Libraries came from 5' RACE. The input for every TCR library was around 4,000 ng of total RNA. For each sample, cDNA was synthesized in eight separate reactions using SMARTScribe reverse transcriptase. Unique molecular identifiers containing a 6-nucleotide sample barcode were introduced through template switching during cDNA synthesis. Two nested PCRs of roughly 16 and 10 cycles amplified the TCRalpha and TCRbeta cDNA, and bead purification followed each PCR. Before amplification, the cDNA was treated with uracil DNA-glycosylase and purified using the QIAquick PCR purification kit. The second PCR was the step at which Illumina TruSeq-compatible adapters and sample-specific barcodes were added. TapeStation and Qubit were used to check library quality and concentration, and roughly 4.9 ng of each library was pooled. The pooled libraries were sequenced with 2 x 100 bp reads and custom sequencing primers on an Illumina HiSeq2500 single-index Rapid Run. As for the original processing: UMI-based consensus assembly with MiGEC version 1.2.6 was used to correct PCR and sequencing errors. MiXCR version 2.1.1 was used to carry out V(D)J alignment, clonotype assembly and CDR3 extraction. Normalisation of gene usage, clonotype sharing and MAIT/NKT TCR abundance was achieved by analysing the top 1000, 10 000 and 20 000 clonotypes per sample. Diversity was computed as the inverse Simpson index with the vegan R package after downsampling to 27 000 UMIs. Statistical testing used paired Mann-Whitney U tests on the discordant twin pairs and applied Benjamini-Hochberg correction for multiple testing. TCRdb reprocessed the reads, reporting each CDR3 protein sequence once and no DNA. TCRdb's processing, not the study's, gives the V and J calls here. The sample table on file contains just over 300,000 distinct CDR3 sequences. The top ten clones comprise 5.6% of the sample.

This specimen comes from a study of monozygotic twins with inflammatory bowel disease (dated by TCRdb to between 2018 and 2021). Regarding the study in general: The full study comprised around 28 monozygotic twin pairs: nine German pairs (four IBD-concordant, five IBD-discordant) and 19 IBD-discordant Danish pairs. Each individual had, on average, about 151 000 unique TCRalpha sequences and 181 000 unique TCRbeta sequences available for analysis. The search for disease-associated traits relied mainly on comparing, within discordant pairs, IBD patients with their genetically identical healthy co-twins. Study-wide conclusions, independent of this receptor: Distinction between different T cell subtypes could not be achieved in the analysis. Compared with healthy twins, IBD patients had fewer clonotypes in common with other individuals, a difference most pronounced in patients showing signs of disease activity. No single strong signal or clonotype linked to IBD turned up in the results, so the idea that one exists was not supported. Repertoire similarity did not differ between concordant and discordant twins, possibly due to limited statistical power. Because patients were on differing immunosuppressive treatments, the repertoires may have picked up extra background noise and inter-individual variability. Measured by the inverse Simpson index, TCRbeta repertoire diversity was lower in IBD patients than in their healthy co-twins.

From each donor, an approximately 2.5 ml peripheral blood sample was drawn into PAXgene tubes and stored at -80 degrees C. Without any T cell sorting, total RNA was extracted from whole blood using the PAXgene blood miRNA kit on an automated QIAcube. Peripheral blood from monozygotic twin pairs who were concordant or discordant for inflammatory bowel disease underwent deep TCRalpha and TCRbeta repertoire profiling using unique molecular barcoding. For every twin pair, smoking habits were documented, and each individual was categorised as a current, former or never smoker. The CDR3 contains 12 residues, cysteine and phenylalanine counted. A DNA sequence was not provided.

The clonotype originates from a human donor with ulcerative colitis or Crohn's disease, or a healthy co-twin of an affected twin (not recorded which). This receptor chain uses TRBV12-3 or TRBV12-4 and TRBJ1-6; TCRdb returns TRBD1, unconfirmable since there is no DNA. The material sequenced was blood. The CDR3 protein sequence reads: CASSQGAVVLHF.